This TCR beta chain was sequenced in a study of lymphopenia after photon versus proton radiotherapy. Sequencing was performed with immunoSEQ multiplex PCR; in TCRdb, only in-frame clones are kept and a portion is missing. Here the sample spans more than 60,000 clones, about 90% being singletons. V lost 2 bases to trimming and J lost 0 bases, with 8 bases between them. CDR1 KGHSH and CDR2 LQKENI come from the germline V gene. The CDR3 totals 16 residues. This sequence joins TRBV18 and TRBJ1-6; D unresolved. The input for sequencing was peripheral blood, taken from a patient treated with photon-based radiotherapy. This sequence was found in a man aged 40-49 years with gastric cancer. This CDR3 is CASSPGESSYNSPLHF. The CDR3 DNA sequence: TGTGCCAGCTCACCAGGGGAGAGCTCCTATAATTCACCCCTCCACTTT.